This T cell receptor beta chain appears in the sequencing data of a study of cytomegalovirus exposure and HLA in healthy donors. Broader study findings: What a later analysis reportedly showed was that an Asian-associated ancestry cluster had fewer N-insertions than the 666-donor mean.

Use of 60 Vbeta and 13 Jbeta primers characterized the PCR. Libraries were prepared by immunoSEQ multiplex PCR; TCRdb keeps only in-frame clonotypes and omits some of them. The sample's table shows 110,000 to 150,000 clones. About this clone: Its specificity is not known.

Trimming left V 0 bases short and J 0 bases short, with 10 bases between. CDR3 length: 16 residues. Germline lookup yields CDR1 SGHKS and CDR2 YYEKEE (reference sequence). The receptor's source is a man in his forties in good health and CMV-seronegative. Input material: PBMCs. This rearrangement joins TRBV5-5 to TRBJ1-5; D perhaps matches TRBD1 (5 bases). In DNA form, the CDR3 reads TGTGCCAGCAGCTTGGTGGGCAGGGATAGCAATCAGCCCCAGCATTTT. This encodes CASSLVGRDSNQPQHF.